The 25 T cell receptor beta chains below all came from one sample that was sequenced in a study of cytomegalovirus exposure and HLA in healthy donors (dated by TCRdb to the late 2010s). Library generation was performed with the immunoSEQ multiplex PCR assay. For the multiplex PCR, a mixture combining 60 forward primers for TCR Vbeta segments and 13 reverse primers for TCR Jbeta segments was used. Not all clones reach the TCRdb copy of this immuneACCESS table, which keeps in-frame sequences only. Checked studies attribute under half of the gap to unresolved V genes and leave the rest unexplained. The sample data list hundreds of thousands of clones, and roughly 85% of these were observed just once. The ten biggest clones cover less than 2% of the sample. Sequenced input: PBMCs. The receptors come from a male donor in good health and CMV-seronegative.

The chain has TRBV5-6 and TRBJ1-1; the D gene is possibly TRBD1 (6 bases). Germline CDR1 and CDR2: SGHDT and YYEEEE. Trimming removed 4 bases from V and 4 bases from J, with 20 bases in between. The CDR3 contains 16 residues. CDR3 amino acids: CASSLIRLTGFTEAFF. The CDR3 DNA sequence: TGTGCCAGCAGCCTCATAAGATTGACAGGCTTCACTGAAGCTTTCTTT. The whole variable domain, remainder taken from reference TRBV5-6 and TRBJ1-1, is DAGVTQSPTHLIKTRGQQVTLRCSPKSGHDTVSWYQQALGQGPQFIFQYYEEEERQRGNFPDRFSGHQFPNYSSELNVNALLLGDSALYLCASSLIRLTGFTEAFFGQGTRLTVV.

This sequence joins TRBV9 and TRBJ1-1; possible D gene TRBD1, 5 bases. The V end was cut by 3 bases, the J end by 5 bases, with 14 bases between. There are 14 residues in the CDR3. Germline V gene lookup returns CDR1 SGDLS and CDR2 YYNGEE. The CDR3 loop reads CASSGITGQTEAFF. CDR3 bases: TGTGCCAGCAGCGGGATCACAGGTCAAACTGAAGCTTTCTTT.

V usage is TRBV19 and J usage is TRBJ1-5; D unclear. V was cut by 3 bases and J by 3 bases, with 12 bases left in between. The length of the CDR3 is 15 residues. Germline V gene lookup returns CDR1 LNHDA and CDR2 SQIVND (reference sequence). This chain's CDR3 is CASSIETMNNQPQHF. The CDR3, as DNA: TGTGCCAGTAGTATTGAGACAATGAACAATCAGCCCCAGCATTTT.

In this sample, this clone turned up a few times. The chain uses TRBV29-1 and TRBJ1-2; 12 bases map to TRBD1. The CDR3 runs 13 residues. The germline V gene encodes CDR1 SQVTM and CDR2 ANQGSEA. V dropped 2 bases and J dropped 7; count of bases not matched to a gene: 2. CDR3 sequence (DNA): TGCAGCGTTGAACAGGGACAGGGGGCTGGCTACACCTTC. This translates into CSVEQGQGAGYTF.

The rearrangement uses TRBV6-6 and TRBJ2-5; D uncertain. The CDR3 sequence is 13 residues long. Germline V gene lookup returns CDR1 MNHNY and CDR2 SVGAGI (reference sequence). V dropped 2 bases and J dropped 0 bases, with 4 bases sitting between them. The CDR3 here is CASSYPDQETQYF. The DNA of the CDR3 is TGTGCCAGCAGTTACCCAGACCAAGAGACCCAGTACTTC.

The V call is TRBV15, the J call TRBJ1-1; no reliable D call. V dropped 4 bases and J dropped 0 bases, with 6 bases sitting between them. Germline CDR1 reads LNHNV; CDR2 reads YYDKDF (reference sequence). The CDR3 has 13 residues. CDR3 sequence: CATSNTVNTEAFF. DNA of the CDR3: TGTGCCACCAGCAATACAGTGAACACTGAAGCTTTCTTT.

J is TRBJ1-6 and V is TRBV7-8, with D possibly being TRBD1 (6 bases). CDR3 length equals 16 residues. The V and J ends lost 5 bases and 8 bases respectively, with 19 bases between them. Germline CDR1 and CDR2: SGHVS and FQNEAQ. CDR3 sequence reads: CASSRSRQENDSPLHF. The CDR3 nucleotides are TGTGCCAGCAGCCGATCGAGACAGGAAAACGATTCACCCCTCCACTTT.

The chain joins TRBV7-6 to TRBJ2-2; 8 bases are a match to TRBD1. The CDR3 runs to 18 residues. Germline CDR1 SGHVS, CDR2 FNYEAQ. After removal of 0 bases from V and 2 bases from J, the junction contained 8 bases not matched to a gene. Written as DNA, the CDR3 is TGTGCCAGCAGCTTAGCCTTGGTGACAGGGGCCAACACCGGGGAGCTGTTTTTT. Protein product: CASSLALVTGANTGELFF.

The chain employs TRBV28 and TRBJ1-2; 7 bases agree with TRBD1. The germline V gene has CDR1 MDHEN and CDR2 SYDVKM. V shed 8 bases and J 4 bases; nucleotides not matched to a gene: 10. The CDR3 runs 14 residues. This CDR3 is CASQTPGQSYGYTF. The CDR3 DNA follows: TGTGCCAGCCAGACACCGGGACAGAGCTATGGCTACACCTTC.

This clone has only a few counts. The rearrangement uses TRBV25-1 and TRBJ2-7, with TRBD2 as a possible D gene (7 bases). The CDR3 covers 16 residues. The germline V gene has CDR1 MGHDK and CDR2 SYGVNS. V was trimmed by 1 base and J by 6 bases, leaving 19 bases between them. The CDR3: CASSELGLGGRIEQYF. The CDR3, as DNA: TGTGCCAGCAGTGAATTAGGGTTGGGGGGGCGGATCGAGCAGTACTTC.

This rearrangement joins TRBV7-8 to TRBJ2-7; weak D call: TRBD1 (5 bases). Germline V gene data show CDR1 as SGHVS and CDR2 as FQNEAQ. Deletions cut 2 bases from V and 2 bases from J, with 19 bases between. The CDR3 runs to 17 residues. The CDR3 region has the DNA TGTGCCAGCAGCTTAAGGGTCTCTAGGGGCCGTACCTACGAGCAGTACTTC. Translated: CASSLRVSRGRTYEQYF.

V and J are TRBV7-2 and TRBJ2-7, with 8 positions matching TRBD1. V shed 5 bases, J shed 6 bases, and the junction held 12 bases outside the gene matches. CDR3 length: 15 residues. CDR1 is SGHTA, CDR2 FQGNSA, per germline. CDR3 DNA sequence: TGTGCCAGCAGCCCACCCTGGACAGGGAGCGCCGAGCAGTACTTC. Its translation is CASSPPWTGSAEQYF.

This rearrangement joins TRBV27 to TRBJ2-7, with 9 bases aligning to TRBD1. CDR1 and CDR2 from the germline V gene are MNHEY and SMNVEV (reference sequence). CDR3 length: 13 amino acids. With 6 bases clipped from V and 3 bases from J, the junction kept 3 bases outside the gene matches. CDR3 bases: TGTGCCAGCAGCATGGACAGGGGCTACGAGCAGTACTTC. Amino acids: CASSMDRGYEQYF.

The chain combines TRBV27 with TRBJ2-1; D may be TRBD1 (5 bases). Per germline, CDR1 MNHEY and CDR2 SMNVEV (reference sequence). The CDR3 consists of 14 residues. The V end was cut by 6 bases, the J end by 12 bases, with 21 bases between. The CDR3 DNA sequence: TGTGCCAGCAGCCCACACCCTCTCAGGGAAGGGCAGTTCTTC. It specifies CASSPHPLREGQFF.

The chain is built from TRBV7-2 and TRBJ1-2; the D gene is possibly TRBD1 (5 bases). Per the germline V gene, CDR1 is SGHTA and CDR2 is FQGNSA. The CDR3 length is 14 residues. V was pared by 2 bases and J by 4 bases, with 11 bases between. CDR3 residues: CASSLSGGLYGYTF. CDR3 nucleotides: TGTGCCAGCAGCTTATCCGGGGGACTCTATGGCTACACCTTC.

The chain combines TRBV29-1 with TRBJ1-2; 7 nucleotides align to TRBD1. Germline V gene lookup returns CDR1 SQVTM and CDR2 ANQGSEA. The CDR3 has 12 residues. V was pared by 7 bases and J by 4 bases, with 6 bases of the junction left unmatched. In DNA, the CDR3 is TGCAGCGCCGTTGGGACAGTCTATGGCTACACCTTC. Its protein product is CSAVGTVYGYTF. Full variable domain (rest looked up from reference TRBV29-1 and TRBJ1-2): SAVISQKPSRDICQRGTSLTIQCQVDSQVTMMFWYRQQPGQSLTLIATANQGSEATYESGFVIDKFPISRPNLTFSTLTVSNMSPEDSSIYLCSAVGTVYGYTFGSGTRLTVV.

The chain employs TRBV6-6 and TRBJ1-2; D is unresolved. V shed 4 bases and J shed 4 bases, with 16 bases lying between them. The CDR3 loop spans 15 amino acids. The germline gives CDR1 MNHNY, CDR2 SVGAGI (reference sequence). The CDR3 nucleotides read TGTGCCAGCAGTTTCCCCACAGAGTCTCTCTATGGCTACACCTTC. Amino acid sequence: CASSFPTESLYGYTF.

In DNA, the CDR3 is TGTGCCAGCAGGCTCCTGGGTGGGAGCAGTTTGGATGAGCAGTTCTTC. Protein: CASRLLGGSSLDEQFF. The chain recombines TRBV27 with TRBJ2-1; D may be TRBD2 (5 bases). The CDR3 extends over 16 amino acids. The germline gives CDR1 MNHEY, CDR2 SMNVEV (reference sequence). Trimming stripped 6 bases from V and 8 bases from J, with 23 bases between.

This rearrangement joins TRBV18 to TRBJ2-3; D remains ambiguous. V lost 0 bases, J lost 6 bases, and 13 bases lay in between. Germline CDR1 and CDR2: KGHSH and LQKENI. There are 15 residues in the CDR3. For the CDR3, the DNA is TGTGCCAGCTCACCACCACCGAATGCACGGGATACGCAGTATTTT. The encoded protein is CASSPPPNARDTQYF.

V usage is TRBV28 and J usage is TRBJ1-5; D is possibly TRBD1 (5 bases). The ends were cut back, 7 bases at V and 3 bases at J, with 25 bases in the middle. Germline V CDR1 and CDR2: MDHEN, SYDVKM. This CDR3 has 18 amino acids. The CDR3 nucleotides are TGTGCCAGCAACTTACTCGGCTCACTCAGGGACTTCAATCAGCCCCAGCATTTT. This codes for CASNLLGSLRDFNQPQHF.

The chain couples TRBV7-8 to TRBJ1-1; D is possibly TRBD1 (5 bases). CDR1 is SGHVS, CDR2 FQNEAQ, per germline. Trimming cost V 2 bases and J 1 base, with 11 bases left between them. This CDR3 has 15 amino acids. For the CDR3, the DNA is TGTGCCAGCAGCTTACGGGGGTTGGGGAACACTGAAGCTTTCTTT. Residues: CASSLRGLGNTEAFF.

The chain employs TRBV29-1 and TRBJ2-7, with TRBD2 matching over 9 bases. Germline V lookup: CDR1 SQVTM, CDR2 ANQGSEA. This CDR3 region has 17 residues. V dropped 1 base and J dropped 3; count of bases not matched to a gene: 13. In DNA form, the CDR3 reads TGCAGCGTTGAAGGAGGGCGGGGGGGACGGGGGCGCTACGAGCAGTACTTC. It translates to CSVEGGRGGRGRYEQYF.

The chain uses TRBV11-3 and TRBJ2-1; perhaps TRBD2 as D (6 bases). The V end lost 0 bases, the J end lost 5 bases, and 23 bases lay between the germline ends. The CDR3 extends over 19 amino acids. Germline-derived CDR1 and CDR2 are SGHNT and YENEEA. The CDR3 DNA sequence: TGTGCCAGCAGCTTAGATGGGGCGCGGGACTTCAAAGCGGACAATGAGCAGTTCTTC. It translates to CASSLDGARDFKADNEQFF.

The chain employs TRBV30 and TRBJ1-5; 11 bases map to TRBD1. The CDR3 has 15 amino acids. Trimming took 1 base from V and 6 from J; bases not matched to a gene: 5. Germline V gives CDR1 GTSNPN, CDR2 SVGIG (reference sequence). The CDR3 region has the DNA TGTGCCTGGAGTGCCAGGACAGGGGGCCGTCAGCCCCAGCATTTT. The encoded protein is CAWSARTGGRQPQHF.

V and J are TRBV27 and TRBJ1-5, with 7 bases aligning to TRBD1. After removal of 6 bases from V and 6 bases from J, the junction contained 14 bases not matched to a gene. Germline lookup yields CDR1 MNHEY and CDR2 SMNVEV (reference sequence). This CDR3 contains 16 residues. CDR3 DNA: TGTGCCAGCAGATCACGGGACAGCCCGTTATCTCAGCCCCAGCATTTT. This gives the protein CASRSRDSPLSQPQHF.